These T cell receptor beta chains were read from a single sample in a study of molecular identifiers for immune sequencing clone quantification. TCRdb re-called the PCR reads with MiXCR, one entry per CDR3 protein. The sample lists 85,000 to 120,000 distinct CDR3 sequences; 35% were seen once. The sample consisted of naive CD8+ T cells from blood, with Jurkat cell RNA spiked in. These TCRs come from a human donor in good health. Some libraries in this study had Jurkat cell RNA spiked in. CDR3s include the opening cysteine and the closing phenylalanine or tryptophan.

v_gene	j_gene	CDR3aa
TRBV12-3/TRBV12-4	TRBJ2-5	CASSTRDSETQYF
TRBV20-1	TRBJ1-3	CSANRQGTGNTIYF
TRBV28	TRBJ1-1	CASSPQENTEAFF
TRBV3-1	TRBJ2-2	CASSQPGGTTTTGELFF
TRBV6-6	TRBJ2-3	CASSHRSADTQYF
TRBV4-2	TRBJ2-3	CTSSQGKAGTGNTDTQYF
TRBV27	TRBJ1-5	CASSLTPGPAGGNQPQHF
TRBV27	TRBJ2-5	CASSLFPSAQETQYF
TRBV20-1	TRBJ2-3	CSAKTRQGRADTQYF
TRBV28	TRBJ1-1	CASSTPDTNTEAFF
TRBV5-6	TRBJ2-7	CASSLVQGQEQYF
TRBV19	TRBJ1-5	CASSISGTPLYSNQPQHF
TRBV21-1	TRBJ2-1	CASSNRGRMDEQFF
TRBV6-5	TRBJ2-4	CARGVLQYF
TRBV7-2	TRBJ1-6	CASSLAPYLYDSPLHF